Below are 28 T cell receptor beta chains sequenced from a single sample in a study of blood T cell repertoires in COVID-19 (dated by TCRdb to 2018 to 2020). The library was produced with the immunoSEQ multiplex PCR assay. TCRdb obtained this table from immuneACCESS and retained in-frame rearrangements with V and J assigned. These tables miss some clones; where compared with another copy, unresolved V genes account for less than half of the shortfall, and the remainder is unexplained. For this sample the table gives around 400,000 clones, of which roughly nine tenths were detected only once. Just over 0.85% of the sample is held by the ten biggest clonotypes. Source material: PBMCs or T cells enriched from blood (not recorded which). Source of these receptors: a woman in her thirties or forties who had been exposed to COVID-19.

The chain uses TRBV19 and TRBJ1-5; D is unclear. This CDR3 is built from 13 residues. Trimming removed 6 bases at V and 13 bases at J, with 19 bases between. The germline V gene encodes CDR1 LNHDA and CDR2 SQIVND (reference sequence). The CDR3 sequence is CASSPRAGVGQHF. CDR3 DNA: TGTGCCAGTAGCCCGCGGGCCGGGGTTGGTCAGCATTTT.

V gene TRBV5-1 combines with J gene TRBJ2-2; D ambiguous. The V gene's germline CDR1 is SGHRS and CDR2 YFSETQ. The CDR3 spans 15 residues. V was shortened by 0 bases and J by 1 base, with 7 bases between the two germline ends. DNA for the CDR3: TGCGCCAGCAGCTTGGGCGCAAGGAACACCGGGGAGCTGTTTTTT. Translated: CASSLGARNTGELFF.

The V call is TRBV24-1, the J call TRBJ1-3; 8 bases map to TRBD1. Germline V CDR1 and CDR2: KGHDR, SFDVKD. Unmatched junction bases numbered 5, after V lost 6 bases and J lost 2 bases. The CDR3 sequence is 15 residues long. The CDR3 sequence: CATSSGTGPGNTIYF. For the CDR3, the DNA is TGTGCCACCAGTTCCGGGACAGGTCCTGGAAACACCATATATTTT.

This clone is a singleton in its sample. The same CDR3 can be traced to other DNA sequences in this sample. V gene TRBV5-1 combines with J gene TRBJ2-3; no reliable D call. Trimming removed 0 bases at V and 1 base at J, with 9 bases between. Germline-derived CDR1 and CDR2 are SGHRS and YFSETQ. The CDR3 totals 15 residues. CDR3 protein: CASSLVGVGTDTQYF. The DNA of the CDR3 is TGCGCCAGCAGCTTGGTCGGAGTTGGCACAGATACGCAGTATTTT.

For the CDR3, the DNA is TGTGCCAGCAGTTTGAATTATAGGAACACTGAAGCTTTCTTT. Protein: CASSLNYRNTEAFF. This sequence joins TRBV27 and TRBJ1-1, with D unresolved. V lost 3 bases, J lost 1 base, and 9 bases lay in between. Germline V gene lookup returns CDR1 MNHEY and CDR2 SMNVEV (reference sequence). This CDR3 has 14 amino acids.

The chain carries TRBV5-1 and TRBJ2-3; tentatively, D is TRBD1 (6 bases). The CDR3 runs 18 residues. V lost 0 bases and J 0 bases, leaving 17 bases between the germline ends. Germline-derived CDR1 and CDR2 are SGHRS and YFSETQ. The CDR3 bases are TGCGCCAGCAGCTTGGGTAAAGGGGGTGCCTCTAGCACAGATACGCAGTATTTT. This gives the protein CASSLGKGGASSTDTQYF.

The CDR3 loop is CASRDRTVPQETQYF. The CDR3, as DNA: TGTGCCAGTAGGGACAGGACCGTACCTCAAGAGACCCAGTACTTC. This chain links TRBV19 with TRBJ2-5; 7 bases fit TRBD1. Losses at the gene ends were 6 bases for V and 2 bases for J; bases not matched to a gene: 9. This CDR3 has 15 amino acids. CDR1 is LNHDA and CDR2 is SQIVND in the germline V gene (reference sequence).

V and J are TRBV11-2 and TRBJ2-7, with D unresolved. This CDR3 spans 15 amino acids. Trimming removed 0 bases at V and 6 bases at J, with 15 bases between. Germline CDR1 is SGHAT and CDR2 is FQNNGV. The DNA of the CDR3 is TGTGCCAGCAGCTTAGATACAGCCGAGTCGCGCGAGCAGTACTTC. It encodes CASSLDTAESREQYF. Combining the CDR3 with reference TRBV11-2 and TRBJ2-7 gives the whole variable domain EAGVAQSPRYKIIEKRQSVAFWCNPISGHATLYWYQQILGQGPKLLIQFQNNGVVDDSQLPKDRFSAERLKGVDSTLKIQPAKLEDSAVYLCASSLDTAESREQYFGPGTRLTVT.

About this clone: One end of the junction is discordant with germline, which a read error may explain. The genes are TRBV7-3 and TRBJ1-2, with a weak D call TRBD1 (6 bases). The CDR3 sequence is 13 residues long. Germline V CDR1 and CDR2: SGHTA, FQGTGA. The CDR3 loop reads CASSLFPFRTVFF. In DNA, the CDR3 is TGTGCCAGCAGCCTCTTTCCTTTTAGGACAGTCTTCTTC.

As concerns this clone: The identical CDR3 is also encoded by other nucleotide sequences in the sample. The chain recombines TRBV29-1 with TRBJ1-1, with D maybe TRBD1 (6 bases). CDR3 size: 11 residues. The V gene lost 6 bases and the J gene lost 8 bases, with 13 bases spanning the gap. Germline assignment: CDR1 SQVTM and CDR2 ANQGSEA. The CDR3 protein is CSVALTGEAFF. CDR3 DNA sequence: TGCAGCGTCGCGTTGACAGGCGAAGCTTTCTTT.

The CDR3 is CASSKGCAKGGGSPLHF. In nucleotides, the CDR3 is TGTGCCAGCAGCAAAGGTTGCGCCAAGGGCGGAGGTTCACCCCTCCACTTT. The chain uses TRBV21-1 and TRBJ1-6. TRBV21-1 is reported as a pseudogene. This CDR3 is built from 17 residues.

Of note for this clone: The sample carries other DNA sequences with the same CDR3. The chain couples TRBV12-3 or TRBV12-4 to TRBJ2-5; TRBD1 matches 7 bases. This CDR3 has 13 residues. With V trimmed by 5 bases and J by 2 bases, 2 bases remained unmatched. CDR3 DNA sequence: TGTGCCAGCAGTCTGGGACAGCAAGAGACCCAGTACTTC. The encoded protein is CASSLGQQETQYF.

The chain couples TRBV27 to TRBJ1-6, with 8 bases that match TRBD1. Looked up from germline, CDR1 is MNHEY and CDR2 is SMNVEV (reference sequence). Trimming cost V 8 bases and J 13 bases; bases outside gene matches: 13. This CDR3 spans 14 amino acids. Here the CDR3 DNA reads TGTGCCAGCTTGAAATTATCCGGACAGGGTCCCCTCCACTTT. It specifies CASLKLSGQGPLHF.

The chain employs TRBV27 and TRBJ2-3, with a tentative D call TRBD2 (6 bases). The V gene's germline CDR1 is MNHEY and CDR2 SMNVEV (reference sequence). CDR3 length: 13 residues. The V end lost 1 base, the J end lost 6 bases, and 8 bases lay between the germline ends. The CDR3 DNA sequence: TGTGCCAGCAGTTTATTTGGGGGGGATACGCAGTATTTT. Its protein is CASSLFGGDTQYF.

The CDR3 spells CASSKTGDRGETQYF. In DNA form, the CDR3 reads TGTGCCAGCAGTAAAACCGGGGACAGGGGAGAGACGCAGTATTTT. This rearrangement joins TRBV2 to TRBJ2-3, with TRBD1 matching over 10 bases. The V gene end was trimmed by 5 bases and the J gene end by 9 bases; junction bases not matched to a gene: 11. This CDR3 is built from 15 residues. Germline values: CDR1 SNHLY, CDR2 FYNNEI.

The chain links TRBV27 to TRBJ2-7; 15 bases are a match to TRBD2. The CDR3 loop spans 14 amino acids. The germline gives CDR1 MNHEY, CDR2 SMNVEV (reference sequence). The V segment lost 5 bases and the J segment 9 bases; nucleotides outside the gene matches: 5. The CDR3 coding sequence is TGTGCCAGCAGTCTCGGACTAGCGGGAGGGCCGCAGTACTTC. Its protein product is CASSLGLAGGPQYF.

The rearrangement uses TRBV29-1 and TRBJ2-7; tentatively, D is TRBD2 (7 bases). CDR1 and CDR2 (germline): SQVTM, ANQGSEA. Trimming stripped 3 bases from V and 10 bases from J, with 19 bases between. This CDR3 is 13 amino acids long. The CDR3, as DNA: TGCAGCGTTGAGGCACGGGGGGCCCAGAGTCAGTACTTC. This translates into CSVEARGAQSQYF.

This chain links TRBV12-3 or TRBV12-4 with TRBJ1-1; TRBD1 is a possible D gene (5 bases). Trimming removed 2 bases at V and 6 bases at J, with 10 bases between. The CDR3 is 13 residues long. CDR3 sequence: CASSLSRASEAFF. The CDR3 DNA follows: TGTGCCAGCAGTTTATCCAGGGCATCTGAAGCTTTCTTT.

A single count supports this clone. The V and J genes are TRBV5-6 and TRBJ1-2; no definite D call. The CDR3 has 14 amino acids. Trimming took off 2 bases at V and 1 base at J, with 9 bases between the two ends. In germline, CDR1 is SGHDT, CDR2 YYEEEE. CDR3: CASSFPKNNYGYTF. The CDR3 DNA reads as TGTGCCAGCAGCTTTCCCAAAAATAACTATGGCTACACCTTC.

The J gene is TRBJ1-4, the V gene TRBV30; possible D gene TRBD1, 5 bases. Per the germline V gene, CDR1 is GTSNPN and CDR2 is SVGIG (reference sequence). V gave up 1 base and J gave up 7 bases, with 13 bases separating them. The length of the CDR3 is 14 residues. This chain's CDR3 is CAWSAGQGSEKLFF. DNA of the CDR3: TGTGCCTGGAGTGCTGGGCAGGGAAGTGAAAAACTGTTTTTT.

This chain joins TRBV19 and TRBJ1-1; D remains unclear. The CDR3 runs 13 residues. CDR1 LNHDA and CDR2 SQIVND come from the germline V gene (reference sequence). V shed 7 bases and J shed 0 bases, with 9 bases lying between them. CDR3 residues: CASTEVMNTEAFF. The CDR3 coding sequence is TGTGCCAGTACTGAGGTTATGAACACTGAAGCTTTCTTT.

CDR3 sequence: CASSYRGNQPQHF. DNA of the CDR3: TGTGCCAGCAGTTACAGGGGAAATCAGCCCCAGCATTTT. The V call is TRBV12-3 or TRBV12-4, the J call TRBJ1-5, with 7 positions matching TRBD1. The J segment lost 4 bases and the V segment lost 4 bases, leaving 1 base of the junction unmatched. This CDR3 has 13 amino acids.

The rearrangement uses TRBV2 and TRBJ1-1; no reliable D call. V lost 4 bases, J lost 5 bases, and 14 bases lay in between. The germline V gene has CDR1 SNHLY and CDR2 FYNNEI. This CDR3 spans 14 amino acids. This chain's CDR3 is CASSVVARRTEAFF. In nucleotides, the CDR3 is TGTGCCAGCAGTGTGGTGGCGCGGCGGACTGAAGCTTTCTTT.

The chain employs TRBV10-2 and TRBJ2-3, with a weak D call TRBD2 (5 bases). V lost 8 bases to trimming and J lost 4 bases, with 10 bases between them. This CDR3 comprises 12 residues. From germline, CDR1 is WSHSY and CDR2 SAAADI. The CDR3 DNA sequence: TGCGCCAGCGGGTCCGGGGCAGATACGCAGTATTTT. It encodes CASGSGADTQYF.

This clone was detected once. This may arise from a read error, as a much more abundant clone is one base away. The chain carries TRBV7-3 and TRBJ1-1; TRBD1 aligns across 8 bases. This CDR3 is built from 13 residues. V dropped 3 bases and J dropped 3; count of bases not matched to a gene: 0. Germline-derived CDR1 and CDR2 are SGHTA and FQGTGA. CDR3 loop: CASSLTGDTEAFF. The CDR3 nucleotides are TGTGCCAGCAGCTTGACAGGGGACACTGAAGCTTTCTTT. Full variable domain (missing parts from reference TRBV7-3 and TRBJ1-1): GAGVSQTPSNKVTEKGKYVELRCDPISGHTALYWYRQSLGQGPEFLIYFQGTGAADDSGLPNDRFFAVRPEGSVSTLKIQRTERGDSAVYLCASSLTGDTEAFFGQGTRLTVV.

The chain carries TRBV7-9 and TRBJ1-2; TRBD1 matches at 8 bases. The V gene's germline CDR1 is SEHNR and CDR2 FQNEAQ (reference sequence). The CDR3 spans 14 residues. The V gene end was trimmed by 5 bases and the J gene end by 8 bases; junction bases not matched to a gene: 10. This CDR3 is CASSITGGSVGYTF. The CDR3 region has the DNA TGTGCCAGCAGCATAACAGGGGGATCGGTCGGCTACACCTTC.

This chain joins TRBV6-5 and TRBJ2-7, with D perhaps TRBD1 (5 bases). The CDR3 covers 13 residues. Germline CDR1 and CDR2: MNHEY and SVGAGI. Trimming took off 11 bases at V and 6 bases at J, with 20 bases between the two ends. The CDR3 here is CAAAGAGFSEQYF. The CDR3 bases are TGTGCCGCTGCTGGGGCAGGGTTCTCCGAGCAGTACTTC.

The rearrangement uses TRBV5-4 and TRBJ1-6; 8 positions agree with TRBD1. V lost 5 bases, J lost 13 bases, and 8 bases stayed unmatched. Germline V gives CDR1 SGHNT, CDR2 YYREEE (reference sequence). The CDR3 spans 13 residues. The CDR3 sequence: CASRLDRGPPLHF. Here the CDR3 DNA reads TGTGCCAGCAGATTAGACAGGGGACCCCCCCTCCACTTT. Variable domain in full (rest from reference TRBV5-4 and TRBJ1-6): ETGVTQSPTHLIKTRGQQVTLRCSSQSGHNTVSWYQQALGQGPQFIFQYYREEENGRGNFPPRFSGLQFPNYSSELNVNALELDDSALYLCASRLDRGPPLHFGNGTRLTVT.